This T cell receptor (beta chain) stems from a study of cytomegalovirus exposure and HLA in healthy donors. Notes on the study in general: Many donors shared some public TCRs, even though most TCR sequences were rare. Clusters of TCRs from the first cohort tended to co-occur in the 120 validation repertoires (as a later analysis found). Researchers counted 164 TCR beta chains as cytomegalovirus-associated.

Sequencing was performed with immunoSEQ multiplex PCR; in TCRdb, only in-frame clones are kept and a portion is missing. The sample holds 45,000 to 70,000 clones, approximately 93% seen once. Germline V gives CDR1 GTSNPN, CDR2 SVGIG (reference sequence). Deletions cut 1 base from V and 1 base from J, with 16 bases between. The CDR3 extends over 16 amino acids. A note on this clone: The antigen is undetermined.

The sample comprised PBMCs. This clonotype was sampled from a woman younger than 35 in good health and CMV-seronegative. The chain has TRBV30 and TRBJ1-1; no reliable D call. This chain's CDR3 is CAWSDIAGIWNTEAFF. For the CDR3, the DNA is TGTGCCTGGAGTGATATCGCGGGTATTTGGAACACTGAAGCTTTCTTT.